One T cell receptor beta chain is described in this entry. Within the sample, other DNA sequences also encode this same CDR3. The data were obtained in a study of blood T cell repertoires in COVID-19. Study at large: COVID-19 samples, acute and convalescent, were from the United States, Italy and Spain. The cDNA or gDNA used as material had been derived from T cells, B-cell-depleted T cells, or PBMCs.

Original processing methods: Reference gene primer amplification yielded estimated nucleated cell counts. Sequenced by immunoSEQ multiplex PCR; TCRdb stores in-frame clones only, minus some. D and trimming were read from the DNA, whereas the V and J calls and clone size are those reported in that table. In the table there are over 250,000 clones, 75% to 90% of which are singletons. The CDR3 is made up of 14 amino acids. Germline V gives CDR1 SGHRS, CDR2 YFSETQ. The J segment lost 3 bases and the V segment lost 1 base, leaving 2 bases of the junction unmatched. The sample was peripheral blood. The gene calls are TRBV5-1 and TRBJ1-1, with 8 bases matching TRBD1. The sequence was obtained from a woman aged 70 to 79 with COVID-19, enrolled during active disease. DNA of the CDR3: TGCGCCAGCAGCTTGACAGGGGGGGACACTGAAGCTTTCTTT. Protein product: CASSLTGGDTEAFF.